In this sample, the clone carrying this T cell receptor beta chain turned up once. The CDR3 is 16 residues long. Here immunoSEQ multiplex PCR was the method, and the copy in TCRdb shows in-frame clones only, minus some. The sample lists just under 55,000 clones; about four fifths were seen once. This specimen belongs to a study of blood T cell repertoires in COVID-19. The sequence was collected from a woman aged 60 to 75 with acute or convalescent COVID-19. Sequencing was carried out using peripheral blood. V and J are TRBV21-1 and TRBJ2-1; no check of the table's D call, TRBD1, against the DNA was made. TRBV21-1 is listed as a pseudogene. CDR3: CASSKAGARPYNEQFF. In nucleotides, the CDR3 is TGTGCCAGCAGCAAAGCAGGGGCAAGACCCTACAATGAGCAGTTCTTC.